The 18 T cell receptor beta chains in this list originate from one sample, sequenced in a study of cytomegalovirus exposure and HLA in healthy donors. PCR used 60 Vbeta primers and 13 Jbeta primers. Assay used: immunoSEQ multiplex PCR; TCRdb lists only in-frame clones, some missing. The sample lists roughly 130,000 clones; about 81% were seen once. The sample comprised PBMCs. These receptors were taken from a woman aged 40 to 50 in good health and CMV-seropositive.

About this clone: Sequence at one end of the junction differs from germline and may be a read error. The CDR3 sequence is CASSLGLAGTSDTQYF. Written as DNA, the CDR3 is TGTGCTAGCAGCTTGGGACTAGCGGGAACGTCAGATACGCAGTATTTT. V and J are TRBV7-7 and TRBJ2-3; 13 nucleotides agree with TRBD2. The CDR3 covers 16 residues. Germline V gene sequence: CDR1 SSHAT, CDR2 FNYEAQ (reference sequence). Looking up the rest from reference TRBV7-7 and TRBJ2-3 gives the full variable domain: GAGVSQSPRYKVTKRGQDVTLRCDPISSHATLYWYQQALGQGPEFLTYFNYEAQPDKSGLPSDRFSAERPEGSISTLTIQRTEQRDSAMYRCASSLGLAGTSDTQYFGPGTRLTVL.

This sequence joins TRBV27 and TRBJ1-1; perhaps TRBD1 as D (5 bases). V gave up 3 bases and J gave up 2 bases, with 19 bases separating them. The CDR3 loop spans 17 amino acids. The germline V gene has CDR1 MNHEY and CDR2 SMNVEV (reference sequence). In DNA, the CDR3 is TGTGCCAGCAGTTTTGGGGGACTTAATGTCTTTAACACTGAAGCTTTCTTT. As protein: CASSFGGLNVFNTEAFF.

This clone showed up just a few times. The CDR3 loop reads CASSLEAGQYNEQFF. CDR3 sequence (DNA): TGTGCCAGCAGCTTAGAGGCAGGACAGTACAATGAGCAGTTCTTC. V is TRBV11-1 and J is TRBJ2-1, with D perhaps TRBD1 (6 bases). CDR3 length: 15 amino acids. Trimming removed 1 base at V and 4 bases at J, with 11 bases between. The germline CDR1 and CDR2 sequences are SGHAT and FQDESV (reference sequence).

This clone appeared once. The chain has TRBV10-2 and TRBJ2-3; 9 bases are a match to TRBD1. This CDR3 comprises 15 residues. V dropped 3 bases and J dropped 4; count of bases not matched to a gene: 5. CDR1 and CDR2 (germline): WSHSY, SAAADI. This chain's CDR3 is CASSDWTGVSDTQYF. The CDR3 DNA follows: TGCGCCAGCAGTGACTGGACAGGGGTTTCAGATACGCAGTATTTT.

The chain is built from TRBV18 and TRBJ1-5; tentatively, D is TRBD1 (5 bases). This CDR3 is built from 13 residues. Germline CDR1 KGHSH, CDR2 LQKENI. V was cut by 5 bases and J by 3 bases, with 8 bases left in between. CDR3 DNA: TGTGCCAGCTCAAAGGGGCACAATCAGCCCCAGCATTTT. Protein: CASSKGHNQPQHF.

The chain combines TRBV7-8 with TRBJ1-4; D not resolved. The CDR3 spans 16 residues. Germline V CDR1 and CDR2: SGHVS, FQNEAQ. The V end was cut by 1 base, the J end by 4 bases, with 13 bases between. The chain's CDR3 is CASSLVPGTVNEKLFF. The CDR3 region has the DNA TGTGCCAGCAGCTTAGTCCCCGGAACAGTTAATGAAAAACTGTTTTTT. Full variable domain (missing parts from reference TRBV7-8 and TRBJ1-4): GAGVSQSPRYKVAKRGQDVALRCDPISGHVSLFWYQQALGQGPEFLTYFQNEAQLDKSGLPSDRFFAERPEGSVSTLKIQRTQQEDSAVYLCASSLVPGTVNEKLFFGSGTQLSVL.

The rearrangement joins TRBV7-2 to TRBJ1-4; 7 positions match TRBD1. This CDR3 comprises 16 residues. Germline CDR1 is SGHTA and CDR2 is FQGNSA. V lost 1 base, J lost 7 bases, and 9 bases stayed unmatched. CDR3 protein: CASSLGKGAWVEKLFF. CDR3 sequence (DNA): TGTGCCAGCAGCTTAGGGAAGGGGGCATGGGTTGAAAAACTGTTTTTT.

On this clone: The sample contains more than one DNA sequence encoding this CDR3. This rearrangement joins TRBV28 to TRBJ2-7, with 10 bases aligning to TRBD2. Germline V gives CDR1 MDHEN, CDR2 SYDVKM. The CDR3 spans 15 residues. J gave up 2 bases and V 2 bases, and 3 bases lay outside the gene matches. DNA for the CDR3: TGTGCCAGCAGTTTAGGACTAGCGGTCACCTACGAGCAGTACTTC. Its protein is CASSLGLAVTYEQYF.

The chain couples TRBV6-6 to TRBJ2-1; TRBD2 aligns across 8 bases. CDR3 length equals 14 residues. The J segment lost 8 bases and the V segment lost 8 bases, leaving 11 bases of the junction unmatched. From germline, CDR1 is MNHNY and CDR2 SVGAGI (reference sequence). Written as DNA, the CDR3 is TGTGCCAGCTTTTCCCGGGAGGGCCGAGATGAGCAGTTCTTC. It codes for CASFSREGRDEQFF.

The chain links TRBV10-2 to TRBJ2-7, with TRBD2 matching 14 bases. This CDR3 has 14 residues. J was trimmed by 7 bases and V by 4 bases; bases with no gene match: 3. The germline V gene encodes CDR1 WSHSY and CDR2 SAAADI. The DNA for the CDR3 is TGCGCCAGCAGTGCAGGACTAGCGGGAGGTGAGCAGTACTTC. It is translated as CASSAGLAGGEQYF.

The V gene is TRBV7-6, the J gene TRBJ1-2; 11 bases line up with TRBD1. The CDR3 runs 16 residues. Germline assignment: CDR1 SGHVS and CDR2 FNYEAQ. With 6 bases clipped from V and 6 bases from J, the junction kept 12 bases outside the gene matches. Here the CDR3 reads CASSSKPGQGGHGYTF. In DNA, the CDR3 is TGTGCCAGCAGTTCAAAGCCGGGACAGGGGGGGCATGGCTACACCTTC.

The chain has TRBV5-1 and TRBJ1-2; D is unresolved. V was shortened by 4 bases and J by 1 base, with 14 bases between the two germline ends. The CDR3 totals 15 residues. The germline CDR1 and CDR2 sequences are SGHRS and YFSETQ. CDR3 nucleotides: TGCGCCAGCAGCCCTCAAGAGGTTCTTAACTATGGCTACACCTTC. Protein product: CASSPQEVLNYGYTF.

The rearrangement joins TRBV5-4 to TRBJ1-2; TRBD1 aligns across 8 bases. Germline-derived CDR1 and CDR2 are SGHNT and YYREEE (reference sequence). Trimming took 0 bases from V and 0 from J; bases not matched to a gene: 4. The CDR3 spans 16 residues. CDR3 in DNA: TGTGCCAGCAGCTTGGCCCTACAGGGGGCTAACTATGGCTACACCTTC. Its protein product is CASSLALQGANYGYTF.

The chain links TRBV5-1 to TRBJ2-5, with a tentative D call TRBD1 (6 bases). Looked up from germline, CDR1 is SGHRS and CDR2 is YFSETQ. Trimming removed 2 bases from V and 1 base from J, with 12 bases in between. The CDR3 spans 15 residues. The CDR3 DNA reads as TGCGCCAGCAGCTTTGGTTTACAGGGCCAAGAGACCCAGTACTTC. Residues: CASSFGLQGQETQYF.

The chain couples TRBV9 to TRBJ2-3; D possibly corresponds to TRBD2 (7 bases). This CDR3 region has 17 residues. Trimming removed 0 bases from V and 0 bases from J, with 14 bases in between. Germline V lookup: CDR1 SGDLS, CDR2 YYNGEE. The CDR3 protein is CASSVVGGGVSTDTQYF. The DNA of the CDR3 is TGTGCCAGCAGCGTAGTAGGAGGGGGGGTTAGCACAGATACGCAGTATTTT. Variable domain in full (rest from reference TRBV9 and TRBJ2-3): DSGVTQTPKHLITATGQRVTLRCSPRSGDLSVYWYQQSLDQGLQFLIQYYNGEERAKGNILERFSAQQFPDLHSELNLSSLELGDSALYFCASSVVGGGVSTDTQYFGPGTRLTVL.

This sequence joins TRBV27 and TRBJ1-4, with D uncertain. In germline, CDR1 is MNHEY, CDR2 SMNVEV (reference sequence). V was cut by 4 bases and J by 7 bases, with 16 bases left in between. This CDR3 is built from 15 residues. The CDR3 bases are TGTGCCAGCAGTTCCCGGGGAAGGGTGGGTGAAAAACTGTTTTTT. This sequence encodes CASSSRGRVGEKLFF.

This chain links TRBV7-9 with TRBJ2-7; 7 nucleotides align to TRBD2. The CDR3 is 16 residues long. V shed 5 bases and J 5 bases; nucleotides not matched to a gene: 15. CDR1 is SEHNR, CDR2 FQNEAQ, per germline (reference sequence). The CDR3 here is CASSPGGGGGQNEQYF. Written as DNA, the CDR3 is TGTGCCAGCAGCCCGGGTGGCGGGGGAGGTCAGAACGAGCAGTACTTC. Complete variable domain (other parts from reference TRBV7-9 and TRBJ2-7): DTGVSQNPRHKITKRGQNVTFRCDPISEHNRLYWYRQTLGQGPEFLTYFQNEAQLEKSRLLSDRFSAERPKGSFSTLEIQRTEQGDSAMYLCASSPGGGGGQNEQYFGPGTRLTVT.

The V gene is TRBV11-2, the J gene TRBJ2-7; 10 bases match TRBD1. Germline V gene data show CDR1 as SGHAT and CDR2 as FQNNGV. Unmatched junction bases numbered 8, after V lost 5 bases and J lost 4 bases. The CDR3 contains 15 residues. The CDR3 protein is CASSEAGQGIYEQYF. The CDR3 region has the DNA TGTGCCAGCAGCGAAGCGGGACAGGGGATATACGAGCAGTACTTC.